The 28 T cell receptor beta chains in this list originate from one sample, sequenced in a study of cytomegalovirus exposure and HLA in healthy donors. Some clones are missing from TCRdb's copy, which holds only in-frame ones; the method was immunoSEQ multiplex PCR. Of under 350,000 clones in the sample, approximately 86% are singletons; the top ten hold roughly 0.99%. Sequencing input: PBMCs. These receptors originate from a woman aged 18-30 years in good health and CMV-seronegative.

This clone was seen a single time. The V gene is TRBV18, the J gene TRBJ2-7; a weak D match, TRBD2 (6 bases). With 3 bases removed from V and 6 bases from J, the gap between germline ends came to 18 bases. This CDR3 contains 15 residues. The germline V gene has CDR1 KGHSH and CDR2 LQKENI. The CDR3 DNA sequence: TGTGCCAGCTCACCTGGCTTCGGGGGTCCGGGCGAGCAGTACTTC. Amino acid sequence: CASSPGFGGPGEQYF. Full variable domain (rest looked up from reference TRBV18 and TRBJ2-7): NAGVMQNPRHLVRRRGQEARLRCSPMKGHSHVYWYRQLPEEGLKFMVYLQKENIIDESGMPKERFSAEFPKEGPSILRIQQVVRGDSAAYFCASSPGFGGPGEQYFGPGTRLTVT.

The chain carries TRBV9 and TRBJ2-7; perhaps TRBD2 as D (6 bases). This CDR3 has 12 residues. V shed 3 bases and J shed 3 bases, with 7 bases lying between them. From germline, CDR1 is SGDLS and CDR2 YYNGEE. The CDR3 loop is CASSAGDYEQYF. In DNA form, the CDR3 reads TGTGCCAGCAGCGCGGGGGACTACGAGCAGTACTTC.

This clone showed up just a few times. V gene TRBV19 combines with J gene TRBJ1-4, with 10 bases identical to TRBD1. V gave up 4 bases and J gave up 3 bases; unmatched junction bases: 11. From germline, CDR1 is LNHDA and CDR2 SQIVND (reference sequence). This CDR3 region has 18 residues. The CDR3 reads CASSTGTGVGEANEKLFF. Written as DNA, the CDR3 is TGTGCCAGTAGTACCGGGACAGGGGTGGGAGAAGCTAATGAAAAACTGTTTTTT.

The CDR3 coding sequence is TGCAGCGTTGGGATACAGGTCCAAGAGACCCAGTACTTC. It is translated as CSVGIQVQETQYF. The chain links TRBV29-1 to TRBJ2-5; the D gene is possibly TRBD1 (5 bases). V was pared by 4 bases and J by 1 base, with 10 bases between. CDR1 and CDR2 from the germline V gene are SQVTM and ANQGSEA. The length of the CDR3 is 13 residues.

The chain uses TRBV30 and TRBJ1-4; D gene ambiguous. Germline values: CDR1 GTSNPN, CDR2 SVGIG (reference sequence). The CDR3 has 13 residues. V was cut by 2 bases and J by 5 bases, with 9 bases left in between. The CDR3 DNA is TGTGCCTGGAGTTTAGAATTAAATGAAAAACTGTTTTTT. Its protein is CAWSLELNEKLFF. The whole variable domain, remainder taken from reference TRBV30 and TRBJ1-4, is SQTIHQWPATLVQPVGSPLSLECTVEGTSNPNLYWYRQAAGRGLQLLFYSVGIGQISSEVPQNLSASRPQDRQFILSSKKLLLSDSGFYLCAWSLELNEKLFFGSGTQLSVL.

This chain uses TRBV6-4 with TRBJ2-5, with a tentative D call TRBD2 (5 bases). Germline V gives CDR1 MRHNA, CDR2 SNTAGT. This CDR3 contains 13 residues. V was trimmed by 4 bases and J by 3 bases, leaving 9 bases between them. The CDR3 nucleotides read TGTGCCAGCAGTGCTCAAGCGGAAGAGACCCAGTACTTC. It encodes CASSAQAEETQYF.

The gene calls are TRBV9 and TRBJ2-2, with 7 bases aligning to TRBD2. CDR1 and CDR2 from the germline V gene are SGDLS and YYNGEE. The CDR3 contains 15 residues. Trimming removed 2 bases from V and 5 bases from J; junction bases left unmatched: 6. As DNA, the CDR3 is TGTGCCAGCAGCGTGACTAGCTCTATGACCGGGGAGCTGTTTTTT. Translation gives CASSVTSSMTGELFF.

The rearrangement uses TRBV11-3 and TRBJ2-7; no clear D gene. Between the trimmed V and J ends, which lost 1 base and 5 bases, there was a span of 6 bases. The CDR3 is 12 residues long. CDR1 and CDR2 (germline): SGHNT, YENEEA. The CDR3 reads CASSLGSHEQYF. CDR3 coding DNA: TGTGCCAGCAGCTTAGGAAGCCACGAGCAGTACTTC. The complete variable domain, with remaining parts taken from reference TRBV11-3 and TRBJ2-7, reads EAGVVQSPRYKIIEKKQPVAFWCNPISGHNTLYWYLQNLGQGPELLIRYENEEAVDDSQLPKDRFSAERLKGVDSTLKIQPAELGDSAVYLCASSLGSHEQYFGPGTRLTVT.

V gene TRBV30 combines with J gene TRBJ2-7; a possible D gene is TRBD2 (6 bases). This CDR3 comprises 14 residues. The V and J ends lost 4 bases and 3 bases respectively, with 16 bases between them. The germline V gene encodes CDR1 GTSNPN and CDR2 SVGIG (reference sequence). The CDR3 spells CAWKLRDRFYEQYF. For the CDR3, the DNA is TGTGCCTGGAAGCTGCGGGACCGATTCTACGAGCAGTACTTC.

This rearrangement joins TRBV19 to TRBJ2-3; no firm D call. Trimming shortened V by 9 bases and J by 3 bases, and 10 bases separated the two germline ends. This CDR3 is built from 12 residues. The germline CDR1 and CDR2 sequences are LNHDA and SQIVND (reference sequence). The CDR3: CASNSITDTQYF. CDR3 DNA sequence: TGTGCCAGCAACAGCATTACAGATACGCAGTATTTT.

The chain recombines TRBV27 with TRBJ1-2, with 7 nucleotides matching TRBD1. Germline CDR1 and CDR2: MNHEY and SMNVEV (reference sequence). The CDR3 is 13 amino acids. V lost 8 bases and J lost 8; bases outside the gene matches: 11. The CDR3 region has the DNA TGTGCCAGCTCCGAAACAGGGGCAGAGGGCTACACCTTC. Its translation is CASSETGAEGYTF.

The gene calls are TRBV18 and TRBJ1-2; TRBD1 aligns across 7 bases. CDR3 length: 14 residues. J was trimmed by 13 bases and V by 1 base; bases with no gene match: 12. Germline lookup yields CDR1 KGHSH and CDR2 LQKENI. CDR3 DNA: TGTGCCAGCTCACCACTCGGGGACAGCCGGTACAGCACCTTC. Its translation: CASSPLGDSRYSTF.

This sequence joins TRBV5-1 and TRBJ1-1; D is ambiguous. Per the germline V gene, CDR1 is SGHRS and CDR2 is YFSETQ. Trimming took off 5 bases at V and 1 base at J, with 9 bases between the two ends. The CDR3 consists of 13 residues. CDR3 bases: TGCGCCAGCAGTAGCGGGAGGAACACTGAAGCTTTCTTT. Translating gives CASSSGRNTEAFF.

This clone was seen a single time. The V and J genes are TRBV5-1 and TRBJ1-1; TRBD1 aligns across 7 bases. The CDR3 is made up of 13 amino acids. V dropped 6 bases and J dropped 4; count of bases not matched to a gene: 6. Germline values: CDR1 SGHRS, CDR2 YFSETQ. As DNA, the CDR3 is TGCGCCAGCACACAGGGACAGACCACTGAAGCTTTCTTT. Its protein product is CASTQGQTTEAFF.

The chain employs TRBV5-1 and TRBJ2-1; 10 nucleotides match TRBD2. Germline-derived CDR1 and CDR2 are SGHRS and YFSETQ. This CDR3 is built from 16 residues. Losses at the gene ends were 4 bases for V and 3 bases for J; bases not matched to a gene: 7. The CDR3 region is CASSLLAGEDYNEQFF. CDR3 nucleotide sequence: TGCGCCAGCAGCCTTCTAGCGGGAGAGGACTACAATGAGCAGTTCTTC. Together with reference TRBV5-1 and TRBJ2-1, the CDR3 gives the full variable domain: KAGVTQTPRYLIKTRGQQVTLSCSPISGHRSVSWYQQTPGQGLQFLFEYFSETQRNKGNFPGRFSGRQFSNSRSEMNVSTLELGDSALYLCASSLLAGEDYNEQFFGPGTRLTVL.

The genes are TRBV30 and TRBJ1-2; a possible D gene is TRBD1 (5 bases). Trimming stripped 2 bases from V and 2 bases from J, with 15 bases between. The CDR3 covers 15 residues. Germline V gene sequence: CDR1 GTSNPN, CDR2 SVGIG (reference sequence). Here the CDR3 reads CAWSTAGGINYGYTF. The DNA of the CDR3 is TGTGCCTGGAGTACCGCCGGGGGGATCAACTATGGCTACACCTTC.

The J gene is TRBJ1-2, the V gene TRBV2; 7 positions agree with TRBD1. The CDR3 has 13 amino acids. Germline V gene data show CDR1 as SNHLY and CDR2 as FYNNEI. V dropped 9 bases and J dropped 7; count of bases not matched to a gene: 11. DNA for the CDR3: TGTGCCAGTTGGACAGGCCTTGTTAGTGGCTACACCTTC. It codes for CASWTGLVSGYTF.

The rearrangement links TRBV6-1 to TRBJ1-4; 7 bases agree with TRBD1. V shed 2 bases, J shed 6 bases, and the junction held 6 bases outside the gene matches. CDR3 length: 15 residues. The germline V gene has CDR1 MNHNS and CDR2 SASEGT. The CDR3 reads CASSETKGADEKLFF. CDR3 sequence (DNA): TGTGCCAGCAGTGAAACAAAGGGGGCGGATGAAAAACTGTTTTTT.

As regards this clone: The sample holds other DNA sequences that translate to the same CDR3. V and J are TRBV5-1 and TRBJ1-2, with TRBD1 as a possible D gene (5 bases). V was shortened by 2 bases and J by 0 bases, with 5 bases between the two germline ends. Germline CDR1 and CDR2: SGHRS and YFSETQ. CDR3 length: 13 residues. This chain's CDR3 is CASSLQANYGYTF. The CDR3, as DNA: TGCGCCAGCAGCTTACAGGCTAACTATGGCTACACCTTC. Filled out from reference TRBV5-1 and TRBJ1-2, the complete variable domain reads KAGVTQTPRYLIKTRGQQVTLSCSPISGHRSVSWYQQTPGQGLQFLFEYFSETQRNKGNFPGRFSGRQFSNSRSEMNVSTLELGDSALYLCASSLQANYGYTFGSGTRLTVV.

The rearrangement joins TRBV6-5 to TRBJ2-7, with D hard to call. The CDR3 is 13 amino acids. Trimming stripped 3 bases from V and 5 bases from J, with 11 bases between. Germline CDR1 MNHEY, CDR2 SVGAGI. The CDR3 nucleotides read TGTGCCAGCAGTTATAATATACGCGACGAGCAGTACTTC. Translated: CASSYNIRDEQYF.

The rearrangement links TRBV19 to TRBJ1-5, with D possibly being TRBD1 (5 bases). The CDR3 has 13 residues. Germline loops: CDR1 LNHDA, CDR2 SQIVND (reference sequence). V was clipped by 5 bases and J by 5 bases, with 10 bases between them. CDR3 DNA sequence: TGTGCCAGTAGTCGTCGGGGGGATCAGCCCCAGCATTTT. Translating it yields CASSRRGDQPQHF.

The gene calls are TRBV7-2 and TRBJ2-5; 7 nucleotides align to TRBD2. Germline V CDR1 and CDR2: SGHTA, FQGNSA. V lost 5 bases, J lost 6 bases, and 9 bases stayed unmatched. This CDR3 contains 14 residues. The CDR3 loop reads CASSPWLAEKTQYF. CDR3 nucleotide sequence: TGTGCCAGCAGCCCCTGGCTAGCGGAGAAGACCCAGTACTTC.

This clone was seen many times. The chain recombines TRBV5-1 with TRBJ1-2, with unresolved D. Germline V gene data show CDR1 as SGHRS and CDR2 as YFSETQ. The V end lost 7 bases, the J end lost 3 bases, and 13 bases lay between the germline ends. The CDR3 runs to 13 residues. CDR3 amino acids: CASGLGGDYGYTF. The CDR3 DNA sequence: TGCGCCAGCGGACTAGGTGGTGACTATGGCTACACCTTC.

The table lists this clone with a count of one. CDR3 nucleotides: TGTGCCAGTCGACTAGCGGGCGGACAATACGAGCAGTACTTC. It yields the protein CASRLAGGQYEQYF. This chain connects TRBV2 to TRBJ2-7; 10 bases agree with TRBD2. The V segment lost 9 bases and the J segment 4 bases; nucleotides outside the gene matches: 9. This CDR3 comprises 14 residues. Germline CDR1 and CDR2: SNHLY and FYNNEI.

The chain combines TRBV11-2 with TRBJ1-2; D perhaps matches TRBD1 (5 bases). The CDR3 contains 17 residues. The germline CDR1 and CDR2 sequences are SGHAT and FQNNGV. Deletions cut 3 bases from V and 0 bases from J, with 17 bases between. CDR3 coding DNA: TGTGCCAGCAGCTTCAGAACAGGCTCTTTAGCTAACTATGGCTACACCTTC. The encoded protein is CASSFRTGSLANYGYTF.

This chain uses TRBV9 with TRBJ1-2, with D uncertain. Germline CDR1 and CDR2: SGDLS and YYNGEE. The ends were cut back, 0 bases at V and 1 base at J, with 10 bases in the middle. This CDR3 is built from 15 residues. This CDR3 is CASSVVSADNYGYTF. The CDR3 DNA follows: TGTGCCAGCAGCGTAGTATCGGCGGATAACTATGGCTACACCTTC.

The chain links TRBV15 to TRBJ1-2; possible D gene TRBD1, 5 bases. This CDR3 is 13 amino acids long. Germline V gene sequence: CDR1 LNHNV, CDR2 YYDKDF (reference sequence). V was clipped by 3 bases and J by 4 bases, with 9 bases between them. The CDR3 DNA reads TGTGCCACCAGCAGTACAGGCATCTATGGCTACACCTTC. Translated, it gives CATSSTGIYGYTF.

The chain recombines TRBV27 with TRBJ1-4; D ambiguous. V was cut by 3 bases and J by 6 bases, with 17 bases left in between. In germline, CDR1 is MNHEY, CDR2 SMNVEV (reference sequence). The CDR3 consists of 16 residues. Written as DNA, the CDR3 is TGTGCCAGCAGTTTGCAGACAACTCTGCTCCATGAAAAACTGTTTTTT. Its translation: CASSLQTTLLHEKLFF. Supplemented by reference TRBV27 and TRBJ1-4, the full variable domain reads EAQVTQNPRYLITVTGKKLTVTCSQNMNHEYMSWYRQDPGLGLRQIYYSMNVEVTDKGDVPEGYKVSRKEKRNFPLILESPSPNQTSLYFCASSLQTTLLHEKLFFGSGTQLSVL.